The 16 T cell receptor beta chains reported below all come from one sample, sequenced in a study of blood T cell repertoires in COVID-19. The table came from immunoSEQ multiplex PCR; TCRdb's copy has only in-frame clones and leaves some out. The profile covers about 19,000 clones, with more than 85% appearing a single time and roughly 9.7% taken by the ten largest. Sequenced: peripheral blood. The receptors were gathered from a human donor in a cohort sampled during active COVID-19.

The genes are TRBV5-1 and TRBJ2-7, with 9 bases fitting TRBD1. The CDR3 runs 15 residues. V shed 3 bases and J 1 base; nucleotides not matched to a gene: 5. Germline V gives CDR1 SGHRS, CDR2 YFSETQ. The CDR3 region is CASSSPGTGSYEQYF. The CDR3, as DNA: TGCGCCAGCAGCTCTCCCGGGACAGGGTCCTACGAGCAGTACTTC.

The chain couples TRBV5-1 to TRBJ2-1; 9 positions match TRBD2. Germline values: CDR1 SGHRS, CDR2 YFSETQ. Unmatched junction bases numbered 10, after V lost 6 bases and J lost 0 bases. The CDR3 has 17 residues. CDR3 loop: CASTLTSGFSSYNEQFF. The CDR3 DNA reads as TGCGCCAGCACCCTGACTAGCGGTTTTAGCTCCTACAATGAGCAGTTCTTC. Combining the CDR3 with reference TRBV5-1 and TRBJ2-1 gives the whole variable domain KAGVTQTPRYLIKTRGQQVTLSCSPISGHRSVSWYQQTPGQGLQFLFEYFSETQRNKGNFPGRFSGRQFSNSRSEMNVSTLELGDSALYLCASTLTSGFSSYNEQFFGPGTRLTVL.

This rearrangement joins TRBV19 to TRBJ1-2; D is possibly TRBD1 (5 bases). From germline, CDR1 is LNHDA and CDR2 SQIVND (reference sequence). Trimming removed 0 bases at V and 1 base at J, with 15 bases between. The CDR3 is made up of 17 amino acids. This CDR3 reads CASSIDRWGSHNYGYTF. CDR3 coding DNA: TGTGCCAGTAGTATAGATCGGTGGGGCAGCCATAACTATGGCTACACCTTC.

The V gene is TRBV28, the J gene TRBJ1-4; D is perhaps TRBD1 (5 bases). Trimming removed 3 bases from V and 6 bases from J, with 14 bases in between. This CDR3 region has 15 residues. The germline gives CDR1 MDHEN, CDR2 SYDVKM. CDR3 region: CASSFASGGDEKLFF. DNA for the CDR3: TGTGCCAGCAGTTTCGCTTCTGGGGGGGATGAAAAACTGTTTTTT.

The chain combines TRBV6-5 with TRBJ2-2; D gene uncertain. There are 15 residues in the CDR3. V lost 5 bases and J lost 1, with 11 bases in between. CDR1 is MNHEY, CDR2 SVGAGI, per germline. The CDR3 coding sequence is TGTGCCAGCAGTCCCAACCCGGGGAACACCGGGGAGCTGTTTTTT. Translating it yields CASSPNPGNTGELFF.

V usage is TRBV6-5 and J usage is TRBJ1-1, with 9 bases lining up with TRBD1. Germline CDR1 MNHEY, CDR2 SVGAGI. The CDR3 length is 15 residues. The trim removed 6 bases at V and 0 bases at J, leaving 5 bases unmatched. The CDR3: CASSAQGALNTEAFF. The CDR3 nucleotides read TGTGCCAGCAGCGCACAGGGGGCGTTGAACACTGAAGCTTTCTTT.

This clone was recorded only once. In DNA, the CDR3 is TGTGCCACCAGGGACAGGGCGCAAGAGACCCAGTACTTC. It codes for CATRDRAQETQYF. The chain has TRBV15 and TRBJ2-5; 8 nucleotides match TRBD1. Germline V lookup: CDR1 LNHNV, CDR2 YYDKDF (reference sequence). Unmatched junction bases numbered 2, after V lost 6 bases and J lost 2 bases. The CDR3 is 13 amino acids.

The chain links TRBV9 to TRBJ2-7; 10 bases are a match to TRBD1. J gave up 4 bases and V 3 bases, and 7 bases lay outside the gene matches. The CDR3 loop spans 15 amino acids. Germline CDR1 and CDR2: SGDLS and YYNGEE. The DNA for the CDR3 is TGTGCCAGCAGCGCCTCCGGGACAGGGGCTTACGAGCAGTACTTC. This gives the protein CASSASGTGAYEQYF.

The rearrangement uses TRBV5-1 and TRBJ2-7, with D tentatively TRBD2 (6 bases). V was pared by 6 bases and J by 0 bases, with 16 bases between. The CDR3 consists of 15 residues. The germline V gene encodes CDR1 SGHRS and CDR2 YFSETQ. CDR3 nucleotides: TGCGCCAGCAACCCGGGAGTTATGAGCTCCTACGAGCAGTACTTC. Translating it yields CASNPGVMSSYEQYF.

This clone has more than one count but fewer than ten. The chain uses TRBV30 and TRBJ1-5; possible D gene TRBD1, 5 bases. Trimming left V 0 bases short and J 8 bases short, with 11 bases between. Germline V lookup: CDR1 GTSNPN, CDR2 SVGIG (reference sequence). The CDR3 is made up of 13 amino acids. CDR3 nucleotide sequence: TGTGCCTGGAGTGTACGGGGGTTTGAGCCCCAGCATTTT. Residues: CAWSVRGFEPQHF.

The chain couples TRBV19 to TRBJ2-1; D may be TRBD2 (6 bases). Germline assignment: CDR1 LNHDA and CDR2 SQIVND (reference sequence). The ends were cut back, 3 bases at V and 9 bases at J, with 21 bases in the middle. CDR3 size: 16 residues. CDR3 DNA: TGTGCCAGTAGTATTGGGGGGAGCCAAATTTTCGGTGAGCAGTTCTTC. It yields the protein CASSIGGSQIFGEQFF.

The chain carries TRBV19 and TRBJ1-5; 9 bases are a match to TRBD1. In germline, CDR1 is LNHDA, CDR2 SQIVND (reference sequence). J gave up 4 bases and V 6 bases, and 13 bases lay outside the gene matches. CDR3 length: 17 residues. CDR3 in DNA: TGTGCCAGTAGCCACCCCAGGGGGACAGGGTTAAATCAGCCCCAGCATTTT. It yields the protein CASSHPRGTGLNQPQHF.

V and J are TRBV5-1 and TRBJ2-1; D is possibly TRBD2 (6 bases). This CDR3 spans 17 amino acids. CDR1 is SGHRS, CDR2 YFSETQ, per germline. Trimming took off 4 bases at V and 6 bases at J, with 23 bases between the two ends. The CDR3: CASSREPVGSGLNEQFF. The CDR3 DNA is TGCGCCAGCAGCAGGGAGCCTGTGGGTAGCGGCCTCAATGAGCAGTTCTTC.

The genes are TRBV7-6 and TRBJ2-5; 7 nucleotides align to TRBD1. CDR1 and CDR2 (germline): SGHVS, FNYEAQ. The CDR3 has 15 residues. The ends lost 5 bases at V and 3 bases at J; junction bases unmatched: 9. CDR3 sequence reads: CASSPYGTEEETQYF. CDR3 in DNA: TGTGCCAGCAGCCCCTACGGGACAGAAGAAGAGACCCAGTACTTC.

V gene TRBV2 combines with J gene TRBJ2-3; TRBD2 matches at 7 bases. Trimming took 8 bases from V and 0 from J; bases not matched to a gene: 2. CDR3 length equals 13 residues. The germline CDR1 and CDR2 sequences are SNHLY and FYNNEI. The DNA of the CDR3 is TGTGCCAGCCATAGCGGGAGCACAGATACGCAGTATTTT. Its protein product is CASHSGSTDTQYF.

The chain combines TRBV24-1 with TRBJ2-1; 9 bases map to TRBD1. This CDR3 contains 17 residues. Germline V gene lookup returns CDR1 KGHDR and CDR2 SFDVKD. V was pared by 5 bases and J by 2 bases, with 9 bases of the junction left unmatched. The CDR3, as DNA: TGTGCCACCAGTGCCACCCCCGGGACAGGGCCCTACAATGAGCAGTTCTTC. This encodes CATSATPGTGPYNEQFF.